Sequencing of this T cell receptor beta chain was carried out in a study of PD-1 blockade in classical Hodgkin lymphoma. Measured with immunoSEQ multiplex PCR; TCRdb has only the in-frame clones, and not every one. Counted here are over 70,000 clones, about nine tenths occurring once; the ten biggest clones make up under 3%. Germline V gives CDR1 SGHRS, CDR2 YFSETQ. CDR3 size: 15 residues. Losses at the gene ends were 0 bases for V and 6 bases for J; bases not matched to a gene: 7. The time point was: cycle 4 day 1 (C4D1), after around six weeks of nivolumab. Every patient had relapsed following autologous stem cell transplantation, and cohorts differed in brentuximab vedotin exposure.

The chain joins TRBV5-1 to TRBJ2-3; 7 positions agree with TRBD1. The sequences come from peripheral blood mononuclear cells (PBMCs), collected before the fourth cycle of nivolumab. The origin of this receptor is a human donor with classical Hodgkin lymphoma. CDR3 DNA: TGCGCCAGCAGCTTGGTGTCAGGGGGTGAGGATACGCAGTATTTT. This encodes CASSLVSGGEDTQYF.